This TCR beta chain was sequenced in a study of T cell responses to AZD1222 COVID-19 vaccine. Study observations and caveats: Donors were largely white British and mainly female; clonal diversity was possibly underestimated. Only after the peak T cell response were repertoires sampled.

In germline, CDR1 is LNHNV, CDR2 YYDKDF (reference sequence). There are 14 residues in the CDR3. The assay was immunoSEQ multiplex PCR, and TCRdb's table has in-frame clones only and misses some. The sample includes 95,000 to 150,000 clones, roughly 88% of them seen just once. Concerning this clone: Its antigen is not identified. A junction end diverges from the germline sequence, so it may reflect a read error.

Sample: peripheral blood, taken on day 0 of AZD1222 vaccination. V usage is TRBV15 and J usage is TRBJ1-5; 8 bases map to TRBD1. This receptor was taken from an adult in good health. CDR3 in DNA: TGTGCCACCAGCCGAGACAGGGGAGTTCAGCCCCAGCATTTT. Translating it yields CATSRDRGVQPQHF.